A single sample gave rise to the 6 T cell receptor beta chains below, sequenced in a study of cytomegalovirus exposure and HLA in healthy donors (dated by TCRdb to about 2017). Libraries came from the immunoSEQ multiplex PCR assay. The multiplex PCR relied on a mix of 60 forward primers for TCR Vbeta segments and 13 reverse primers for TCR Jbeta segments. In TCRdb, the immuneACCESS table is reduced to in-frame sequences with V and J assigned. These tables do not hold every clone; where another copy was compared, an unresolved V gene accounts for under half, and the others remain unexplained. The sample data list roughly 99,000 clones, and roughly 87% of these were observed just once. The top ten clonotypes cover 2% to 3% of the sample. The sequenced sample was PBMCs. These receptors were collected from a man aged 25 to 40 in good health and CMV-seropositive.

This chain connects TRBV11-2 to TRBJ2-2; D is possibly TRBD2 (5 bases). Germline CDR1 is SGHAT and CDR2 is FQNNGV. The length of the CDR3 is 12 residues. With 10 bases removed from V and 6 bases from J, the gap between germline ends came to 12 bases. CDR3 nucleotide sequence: TGTGCCACACAGAGGGTGTCCGGGGAGCTGTTTTTT. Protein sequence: CATQRVSGELFF.

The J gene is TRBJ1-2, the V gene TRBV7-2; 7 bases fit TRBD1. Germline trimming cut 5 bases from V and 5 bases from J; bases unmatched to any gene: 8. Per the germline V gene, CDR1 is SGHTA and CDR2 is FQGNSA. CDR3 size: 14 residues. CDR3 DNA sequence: TGTGCCAGCAGCGACCCGGGACAGCTTTATGGCTACACCTTC. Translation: CASSDPGQLYGYTF.

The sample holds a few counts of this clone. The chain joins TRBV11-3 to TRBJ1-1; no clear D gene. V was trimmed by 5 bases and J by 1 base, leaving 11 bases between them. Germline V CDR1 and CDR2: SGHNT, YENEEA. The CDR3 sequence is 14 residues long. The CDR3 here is CASSARGRNTEAFF. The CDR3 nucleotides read TGTGCCAGCAGCGCCCGCGGGCGGAACACTGAAGCTTTCTTT.

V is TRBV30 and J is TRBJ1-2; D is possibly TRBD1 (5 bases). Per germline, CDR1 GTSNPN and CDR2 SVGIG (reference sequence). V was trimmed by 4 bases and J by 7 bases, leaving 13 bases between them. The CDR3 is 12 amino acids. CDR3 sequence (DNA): TGTGCCTGGATGAGAGGACAAGTTGGCTACACCTTC. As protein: CAWMRGQVGYTF.

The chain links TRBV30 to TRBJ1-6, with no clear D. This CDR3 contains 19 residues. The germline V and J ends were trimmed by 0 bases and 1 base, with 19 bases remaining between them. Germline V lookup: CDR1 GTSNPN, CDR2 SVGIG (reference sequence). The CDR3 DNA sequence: TGTGCCTGGAGTGTACGGATCCGGGGTACGGGATCCTATAATTCACCCCTCCACTTT. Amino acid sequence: CAWSVRIRGTGSYNSPLHF. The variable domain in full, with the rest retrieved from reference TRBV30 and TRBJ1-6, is SQTIHQWPATLVQPVGSPLSLECTVEGTSNPNLYWYRQAAGRGLQLLFYSVGIGQISSEVPQNLSASRPQDRQFILSSKKLLLSDSGFYLCAWSVRIRGTGSYNSPLHFGNGTRLTVT.

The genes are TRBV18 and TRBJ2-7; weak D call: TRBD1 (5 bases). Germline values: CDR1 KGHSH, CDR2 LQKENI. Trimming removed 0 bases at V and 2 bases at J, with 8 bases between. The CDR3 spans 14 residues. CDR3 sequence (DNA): TGTGCCAGCTCACCACCGGGGCGCGCCTACGAGCAGTACTTC. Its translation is CASSPPGRAYEQYF. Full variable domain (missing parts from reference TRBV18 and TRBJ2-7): NAGVMQNPRHLVRRRGQEARLRCSPMKGHSHVYWYRQLPEEGLKFMVYLQKENIIDESGMPKERFSAEFPKEGPSILRIQQVVRGDSAAYFCASSPPGRAYEQYFGPGTRLTVT.